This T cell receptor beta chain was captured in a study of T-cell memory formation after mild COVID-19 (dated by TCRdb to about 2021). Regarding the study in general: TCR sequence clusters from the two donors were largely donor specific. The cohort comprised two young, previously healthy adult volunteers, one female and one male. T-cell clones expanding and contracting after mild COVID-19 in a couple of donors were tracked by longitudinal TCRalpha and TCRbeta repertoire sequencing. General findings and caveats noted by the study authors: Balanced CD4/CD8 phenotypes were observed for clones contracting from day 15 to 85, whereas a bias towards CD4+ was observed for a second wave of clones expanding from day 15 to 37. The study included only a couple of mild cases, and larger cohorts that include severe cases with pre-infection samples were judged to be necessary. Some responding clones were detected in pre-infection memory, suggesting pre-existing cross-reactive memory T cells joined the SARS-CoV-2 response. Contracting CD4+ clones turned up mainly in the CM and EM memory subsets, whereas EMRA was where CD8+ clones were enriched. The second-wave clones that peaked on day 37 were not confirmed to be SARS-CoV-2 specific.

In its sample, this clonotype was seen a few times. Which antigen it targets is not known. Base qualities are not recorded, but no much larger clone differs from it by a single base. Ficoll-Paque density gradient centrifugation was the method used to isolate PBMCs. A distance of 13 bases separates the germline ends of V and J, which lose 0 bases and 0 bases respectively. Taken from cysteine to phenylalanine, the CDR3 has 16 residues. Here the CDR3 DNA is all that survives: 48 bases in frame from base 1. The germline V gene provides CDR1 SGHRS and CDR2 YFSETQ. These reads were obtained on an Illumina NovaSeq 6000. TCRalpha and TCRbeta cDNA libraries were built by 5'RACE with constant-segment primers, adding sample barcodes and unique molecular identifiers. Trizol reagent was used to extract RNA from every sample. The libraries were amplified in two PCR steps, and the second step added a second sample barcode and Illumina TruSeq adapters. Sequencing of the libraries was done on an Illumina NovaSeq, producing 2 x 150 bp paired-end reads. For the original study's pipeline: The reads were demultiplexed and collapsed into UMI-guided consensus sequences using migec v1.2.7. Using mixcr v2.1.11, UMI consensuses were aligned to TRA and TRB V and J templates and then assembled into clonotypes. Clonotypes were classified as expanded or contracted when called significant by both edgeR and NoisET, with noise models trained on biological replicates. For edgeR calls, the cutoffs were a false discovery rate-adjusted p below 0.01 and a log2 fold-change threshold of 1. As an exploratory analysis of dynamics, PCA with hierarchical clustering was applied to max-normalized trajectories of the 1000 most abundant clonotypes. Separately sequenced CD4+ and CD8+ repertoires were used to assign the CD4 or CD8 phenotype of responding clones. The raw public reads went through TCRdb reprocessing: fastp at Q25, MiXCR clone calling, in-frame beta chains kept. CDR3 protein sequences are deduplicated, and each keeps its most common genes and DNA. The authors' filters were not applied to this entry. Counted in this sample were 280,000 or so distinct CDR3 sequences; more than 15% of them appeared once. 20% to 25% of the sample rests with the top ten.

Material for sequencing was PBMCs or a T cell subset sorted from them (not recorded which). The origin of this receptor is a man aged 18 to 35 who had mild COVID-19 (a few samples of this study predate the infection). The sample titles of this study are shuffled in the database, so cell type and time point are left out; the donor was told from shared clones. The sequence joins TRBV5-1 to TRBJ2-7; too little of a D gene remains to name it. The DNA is TGCGCCAGCAGCTTGGAGTTGTACACGAGCTCCTACGAGCAGTACTTC. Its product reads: CASSLELYTSSYEQYF.